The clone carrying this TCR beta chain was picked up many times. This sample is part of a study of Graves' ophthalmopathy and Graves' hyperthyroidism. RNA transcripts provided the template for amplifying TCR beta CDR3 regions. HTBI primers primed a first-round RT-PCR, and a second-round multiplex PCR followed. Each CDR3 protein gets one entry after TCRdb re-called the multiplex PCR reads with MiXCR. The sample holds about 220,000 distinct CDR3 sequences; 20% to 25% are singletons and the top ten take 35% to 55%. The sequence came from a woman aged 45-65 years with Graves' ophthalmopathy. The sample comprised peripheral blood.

CDR3 bases: TGTGCCAGCAGTGGAGGGGGGGTCGGGAAAGAGACCCAGTACTTC. Translating gives CASSGGGVGKETQYF. V gene TRBV28 combines with J gene TRBJ2-5; tentatively, D is TRBD2 (7 bases). Germline V CDR1 and CDR2: MDHEN, SYDVKM. The CDR3 covers 15 residues. The ends were cut back, 5 bases at V and 3 bases at J, with 16 bases in the middle.